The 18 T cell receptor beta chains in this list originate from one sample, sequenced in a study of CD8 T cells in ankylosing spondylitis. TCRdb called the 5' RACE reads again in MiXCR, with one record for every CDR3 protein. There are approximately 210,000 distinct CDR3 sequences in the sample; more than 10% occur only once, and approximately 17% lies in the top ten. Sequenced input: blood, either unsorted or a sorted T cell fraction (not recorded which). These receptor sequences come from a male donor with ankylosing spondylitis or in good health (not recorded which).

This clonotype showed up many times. CDR3 region: CASSLAIGVRTEAFF. The CDR3 DNA reads as TGTGCCAGCAGCTTAGCGATCGGGGTTCGCACTGAAGCTTTCTTT. This chain links TRBV7-2 with TRBJ1-1; D is ambiguous. This CDR3 has 15 residues. The V gene lost 0 bases and the J gene lost 4 bases, with 12 bases spanning the gap. The germline CDR1 and CDR2 sequences are SGHTA and FQGNSA.

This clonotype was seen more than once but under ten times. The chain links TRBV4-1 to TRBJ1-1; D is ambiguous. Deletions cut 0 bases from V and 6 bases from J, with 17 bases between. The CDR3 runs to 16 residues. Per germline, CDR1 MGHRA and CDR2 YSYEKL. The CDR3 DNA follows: TGCGCCAGCAGCCAAGAGGGCGGCGCCGCTGGCGCTGAAGCTTTCTTT. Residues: CASSQEGGAAGAEAFF.

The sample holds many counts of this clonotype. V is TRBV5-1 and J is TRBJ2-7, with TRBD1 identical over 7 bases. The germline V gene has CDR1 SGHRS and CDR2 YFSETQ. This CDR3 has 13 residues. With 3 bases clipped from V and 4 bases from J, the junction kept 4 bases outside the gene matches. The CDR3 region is CASSWDSPYEQYF. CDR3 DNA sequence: TGCGCCAGCAGCTGGGACAGCCCATACGAGCAGTACTTC.

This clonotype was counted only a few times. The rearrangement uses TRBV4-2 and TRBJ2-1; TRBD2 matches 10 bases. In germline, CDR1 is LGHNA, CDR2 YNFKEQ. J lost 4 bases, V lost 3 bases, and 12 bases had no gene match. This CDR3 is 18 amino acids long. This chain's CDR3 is CASSHNLERGGRYNEQFF. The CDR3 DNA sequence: TGTGCCAGCAGCCACAACCTGGAGCGGGGGGGCCGGTACAATGAGCAGTTCTTC.

CDR3 loop: CASSSLQGAPLEQYF. CDR3 DNA sequence: TGTGCCAGCAGTTCCCTGCAGGGGGCCCCCCTCGAGCAGTACTTC. The V call is TRBV27, the J call TRBJ2-7, with 8 bases lining up with TRBD1. J gave up 6 bases and V 4 bases, and 11 bases lay outside the gene matches. The CDR3 spans 15 residues. Germline CDR1 reads MNHEY; CDR2 reads SMNVEV (reference sequence).

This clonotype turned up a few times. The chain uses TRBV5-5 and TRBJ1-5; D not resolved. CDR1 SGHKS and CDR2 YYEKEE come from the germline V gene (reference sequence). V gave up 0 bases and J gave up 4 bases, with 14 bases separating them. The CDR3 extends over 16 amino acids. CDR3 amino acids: CASSLAKGGPNQPQHF. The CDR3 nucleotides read TGTGCCAGCAGCTTGGCCAAGGGCGGGCCGAATCAGCCCCAGCATTTT.

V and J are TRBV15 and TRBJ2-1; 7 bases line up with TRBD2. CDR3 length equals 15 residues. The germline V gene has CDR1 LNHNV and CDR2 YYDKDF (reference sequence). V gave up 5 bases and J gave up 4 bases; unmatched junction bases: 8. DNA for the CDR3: TGTGCCACCAGCCCACTTGGTAGCGGGTACAATGAGCAGTTCTTC. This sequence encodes CATSPLGSGYNEQFF.

CDR3 region: CASSLDGPLPYEQYF. In DNA, the CDR3 is TGTGCCAGCAGTTTAGACGGACCTCTCCCCTACGAGCAGTACTTC. The chain couples TRBV27 to TRBJ2-7, with no clear D. The length of the CDR3 is 15 residues. Per germline, CDR1 MNHEY and CDR2 SMNVEV (reference sequence). Trimming cost V 2 bases and J 2 bases, with 13 bases left between them.

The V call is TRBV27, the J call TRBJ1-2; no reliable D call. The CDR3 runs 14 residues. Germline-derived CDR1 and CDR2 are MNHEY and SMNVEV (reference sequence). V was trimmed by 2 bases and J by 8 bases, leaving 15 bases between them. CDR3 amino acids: CASSLLGQSEGYTF. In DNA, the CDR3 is TGTGCCAGCAGTTTACTTGGGCAGTCGGAAGGCTACACCTTC.

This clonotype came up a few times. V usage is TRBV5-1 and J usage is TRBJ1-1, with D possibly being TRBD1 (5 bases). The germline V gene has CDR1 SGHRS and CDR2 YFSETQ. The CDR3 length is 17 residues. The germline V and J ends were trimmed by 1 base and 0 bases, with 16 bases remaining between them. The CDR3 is CASSLHTGASMNTEAFF. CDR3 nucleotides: TGCGCCAGCAGCTTGCACACTGGGGCCTCCATGAACACTGAAGCTTTCTTT.

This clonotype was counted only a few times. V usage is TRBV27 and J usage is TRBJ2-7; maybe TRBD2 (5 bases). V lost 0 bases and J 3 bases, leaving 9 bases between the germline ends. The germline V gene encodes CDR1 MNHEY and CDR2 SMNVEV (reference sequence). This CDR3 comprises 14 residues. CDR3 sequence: CASSLSETIYEQYF. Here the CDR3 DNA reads TGTGCCAGCAGTTTATCCGAGACTATCTACGAGCAGTACTTC.

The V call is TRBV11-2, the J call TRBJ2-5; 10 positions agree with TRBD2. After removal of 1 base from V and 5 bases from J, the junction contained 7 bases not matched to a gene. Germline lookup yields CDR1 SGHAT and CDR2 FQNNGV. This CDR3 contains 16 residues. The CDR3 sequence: CASSLALAGARETQYF. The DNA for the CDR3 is TGTGCCAGCAGCTTAGCCCTAGCGGGGGCCCGGGAGACCCAGTACTTC. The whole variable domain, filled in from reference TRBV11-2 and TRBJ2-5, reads EAGVAQSPRYKIIEKRQSVAFWCNPISGHATLYWYQQILGQGPKLLIQFQNNGVVDDSQLPKDRFSAERLKGVDSTLKIQPAKLEDSAVYLCASSLALAGARETQYFGPGTRLLVL.

This CDR3 reads CARSPGRLGYEQYF. The CDR3 bases are TGTGCCAGGAGCCCCGGTCGGCTGGGTTACGAGCAGTACTTC. The chain links TRBV11-2 to TRBJ2-7, with D hard to call. Trimming shortened V by 9 bases and J by 4 bases, and 19 bases separated the two germline ends. Germline values: CDR1 SGHAT, CDR2 FQNNGV. This CDR3 is built from 14 residues.

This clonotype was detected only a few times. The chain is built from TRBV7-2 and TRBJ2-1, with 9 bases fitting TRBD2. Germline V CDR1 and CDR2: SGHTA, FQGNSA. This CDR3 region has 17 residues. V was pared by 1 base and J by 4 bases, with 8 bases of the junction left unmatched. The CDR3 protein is CASSLGIAGASYNEQFF. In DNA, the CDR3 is TGTGCCAGCAGCTTAGGTATAGCGGGAGCCTCATACAATGAGCAGTTCTTC.

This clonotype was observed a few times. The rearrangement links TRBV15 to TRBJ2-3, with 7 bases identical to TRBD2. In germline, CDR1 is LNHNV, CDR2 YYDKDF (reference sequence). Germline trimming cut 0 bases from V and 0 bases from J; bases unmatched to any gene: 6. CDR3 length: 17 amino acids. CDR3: CATSREGGEDSTDTQYF. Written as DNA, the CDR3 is TGTGCCACCAGCAGAGAGGGGGGGGAGGACAGCACAGATACGCAGTATTTT.

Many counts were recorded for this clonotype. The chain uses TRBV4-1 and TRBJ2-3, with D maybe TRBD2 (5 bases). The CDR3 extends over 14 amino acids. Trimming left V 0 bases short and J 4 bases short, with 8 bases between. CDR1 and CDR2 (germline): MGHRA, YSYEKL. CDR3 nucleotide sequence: TGCGCCAGCAGCCAAGAGCTAGCCGCAGATACGCAGTATTTT. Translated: CASSQELAADTQYF.

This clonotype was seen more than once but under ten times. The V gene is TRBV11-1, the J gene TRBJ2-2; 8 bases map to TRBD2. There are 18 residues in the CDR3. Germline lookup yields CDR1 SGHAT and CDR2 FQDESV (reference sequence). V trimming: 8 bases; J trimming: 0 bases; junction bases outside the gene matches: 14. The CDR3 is CASSPLFTGGTNTGELFF. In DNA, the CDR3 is TGTGCCAGCTCCCCTCTGTTCACGGGAGGGACGAACACCGGGGAGCTGTTTTTT.

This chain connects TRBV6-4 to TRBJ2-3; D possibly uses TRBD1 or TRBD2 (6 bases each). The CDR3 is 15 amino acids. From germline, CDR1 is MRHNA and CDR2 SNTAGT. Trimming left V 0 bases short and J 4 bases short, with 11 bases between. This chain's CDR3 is CASSDSGGRADTQYF. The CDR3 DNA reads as TGTGCCAGCAGTGACTCGGGGGGCCGAGCAGATACGCAGTATTTT.